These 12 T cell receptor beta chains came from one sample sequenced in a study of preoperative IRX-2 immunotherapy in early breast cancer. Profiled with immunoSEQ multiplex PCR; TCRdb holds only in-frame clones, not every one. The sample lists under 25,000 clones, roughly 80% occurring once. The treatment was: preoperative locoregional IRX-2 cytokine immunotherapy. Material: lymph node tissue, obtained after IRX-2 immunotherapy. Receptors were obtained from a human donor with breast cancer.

The CDR3, as DNA: TGTGCCAGCAGCAGACAGGGGGGGAACACTGAAGCTTTCTTT. Its translation is CASSRQGGNTEAFF. The rearrangement joins TRBV11-3 to TRBJ1-1; 9 bases fit TRBD1. The CDR3 loop spans 14 amino acids. V was clipped by 5 bases and J by 1 base; unmatched bases: 2. Germline V lookup: CDR1 SGHNT, CDR2 YENEEA.

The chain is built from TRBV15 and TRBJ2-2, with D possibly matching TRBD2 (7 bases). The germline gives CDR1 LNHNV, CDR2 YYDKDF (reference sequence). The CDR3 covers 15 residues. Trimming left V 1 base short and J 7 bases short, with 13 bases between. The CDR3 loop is CATSRGGGRIGELFF. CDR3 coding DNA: TGTGCCACCAGCAGAGGGGGGGGCCGTATCGGGGAGCTGTTTTTT.

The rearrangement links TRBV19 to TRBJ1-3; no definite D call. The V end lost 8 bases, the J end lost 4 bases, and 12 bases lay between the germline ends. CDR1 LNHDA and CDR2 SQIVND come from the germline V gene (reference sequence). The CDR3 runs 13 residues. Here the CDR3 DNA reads TGTGCCAGTCCAAAACGAAGCGGAAACACCATATATTTT. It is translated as CASPKRSGNTIYF. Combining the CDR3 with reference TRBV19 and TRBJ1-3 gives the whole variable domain DGGITQSPKYLFRKEGQNVTLSCEQNLNHDAMYWYRQDPGQGLRLIYYSQIVNDFQKGDIAEGYSVSREKKESFPLTVTSAQKNPTAFYLCASPKRSGNTIYFGEGSWLTVV.

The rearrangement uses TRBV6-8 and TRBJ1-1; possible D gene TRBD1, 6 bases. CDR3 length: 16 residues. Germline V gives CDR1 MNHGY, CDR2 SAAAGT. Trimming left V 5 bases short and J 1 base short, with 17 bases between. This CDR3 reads CASSNKDSKGNTEAFF. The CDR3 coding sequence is TGTGCCAGCAGTAATAAGGACAGTAAGGGGAACACTGAAGCTTTCTTT.

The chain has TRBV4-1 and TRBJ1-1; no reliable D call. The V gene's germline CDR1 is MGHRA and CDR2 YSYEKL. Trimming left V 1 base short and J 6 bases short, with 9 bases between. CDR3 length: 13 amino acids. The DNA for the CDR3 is TGCGCCAGCAGCCAAGGGCCCCGGGCTGAAGCTTTCTTT. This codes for CASSQGPRAEAFF.

The CDR3 bases are TGTGCCAGCACCTCCGGGACTAGCGGGAAGGGCACCGGGGAGCTGTTTTTT. Translating it yields CASTSGTSGKGTGELFF. The rearrangement joins TRBV6-8 to TRBJ2-2; the match to TRBD2 covers 13 bases. CDR1 is MNHGY, CDR2 SAAAGT, per germline. This CDR3 spans 17 amino acids. V shed 7 bases, J shed 4 bases, and the junction held 9 bases outside the gene matches.

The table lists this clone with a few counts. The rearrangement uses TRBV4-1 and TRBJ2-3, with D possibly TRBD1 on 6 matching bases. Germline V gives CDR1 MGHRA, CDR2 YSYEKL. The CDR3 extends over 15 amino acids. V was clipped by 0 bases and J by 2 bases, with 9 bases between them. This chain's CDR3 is CASSQETGLTDTQYF. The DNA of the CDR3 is TGCGCCAGCAGCCAAGAGACAGGCCTCACAGATACGCAGTATTTT.

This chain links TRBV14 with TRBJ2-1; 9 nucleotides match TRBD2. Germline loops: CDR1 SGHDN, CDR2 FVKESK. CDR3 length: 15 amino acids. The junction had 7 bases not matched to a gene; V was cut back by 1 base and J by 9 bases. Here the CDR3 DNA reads TGTGCCAGCAGCCAAGCGGCGGGGGGGCCGGGTGAGCAGTTCTTC. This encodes CASSQAAGGPGEQFF.

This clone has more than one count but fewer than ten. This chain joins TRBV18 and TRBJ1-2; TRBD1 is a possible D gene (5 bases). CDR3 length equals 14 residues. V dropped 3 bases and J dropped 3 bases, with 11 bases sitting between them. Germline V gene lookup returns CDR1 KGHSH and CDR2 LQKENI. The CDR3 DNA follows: TGTGCCAGCTCACCGGAAGGGGCTTACTATGGCTACACCTTC. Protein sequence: CASSPEGAYYGYTF.

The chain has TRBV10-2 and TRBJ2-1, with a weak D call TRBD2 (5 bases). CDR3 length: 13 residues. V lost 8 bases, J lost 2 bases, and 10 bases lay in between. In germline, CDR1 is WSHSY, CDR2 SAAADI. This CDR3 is CASGGSTYNEQFF. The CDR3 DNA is TGCGCCAGCGGTGGGAGCACCTACAATGAGCAGTTCTTC.

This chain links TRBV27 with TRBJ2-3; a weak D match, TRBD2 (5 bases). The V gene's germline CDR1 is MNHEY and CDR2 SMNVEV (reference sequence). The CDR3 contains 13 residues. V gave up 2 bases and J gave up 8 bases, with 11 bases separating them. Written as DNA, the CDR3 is TGTGCCAGCAGTTTAAGAGAGCGGCCTACGCAGTATTTT. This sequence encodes CASSLRERPTQYF.

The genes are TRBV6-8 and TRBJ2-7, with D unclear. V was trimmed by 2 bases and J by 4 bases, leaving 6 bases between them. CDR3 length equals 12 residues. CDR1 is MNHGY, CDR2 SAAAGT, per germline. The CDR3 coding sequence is TGTGCCAGCAGTTACGGGGTTTACGAGCAGTACTTC. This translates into CASSYGVYEQYF.